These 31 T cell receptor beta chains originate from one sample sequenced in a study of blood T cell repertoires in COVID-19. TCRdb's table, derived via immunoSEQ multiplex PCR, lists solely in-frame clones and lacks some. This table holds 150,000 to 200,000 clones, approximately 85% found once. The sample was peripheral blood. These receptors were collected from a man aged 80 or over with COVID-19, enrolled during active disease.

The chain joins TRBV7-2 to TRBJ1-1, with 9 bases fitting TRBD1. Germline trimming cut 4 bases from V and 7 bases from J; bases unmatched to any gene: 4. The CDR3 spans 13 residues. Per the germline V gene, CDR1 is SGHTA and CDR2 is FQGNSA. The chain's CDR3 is CASSWGQGGEAFF. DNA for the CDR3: TGTGCCAGCAGCTGGGGACAGGGCGGTGAAGCTTTCTTT.

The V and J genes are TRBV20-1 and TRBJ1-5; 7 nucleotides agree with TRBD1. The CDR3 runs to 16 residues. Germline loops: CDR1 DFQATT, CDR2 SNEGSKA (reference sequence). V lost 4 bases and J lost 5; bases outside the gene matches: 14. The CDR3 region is CSATDRVAIVDQPQHF. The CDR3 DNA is TGCAGTGCTACTGACAGGGTGGCAATAGTCGATCAGCCCCAGCATTTT.

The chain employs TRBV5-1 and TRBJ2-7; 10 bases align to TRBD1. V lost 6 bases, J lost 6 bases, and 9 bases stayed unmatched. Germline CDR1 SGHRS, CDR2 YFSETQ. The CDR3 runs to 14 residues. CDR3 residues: CASTTGTGVVEQYF. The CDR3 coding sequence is TGCGCCAGCACTACCGGGACAGGGGTTGTCGAGCAGTACTTC.

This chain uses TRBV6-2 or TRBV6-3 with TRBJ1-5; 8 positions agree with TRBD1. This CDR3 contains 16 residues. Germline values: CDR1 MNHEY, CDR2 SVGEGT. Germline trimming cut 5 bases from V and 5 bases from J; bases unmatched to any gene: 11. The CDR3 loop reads CASSRYTGTGDQPQHF. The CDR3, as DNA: TGTGCCAGCAGTCGATATACCGGGACAGGAGATCAGCCCCAGCATTTT.

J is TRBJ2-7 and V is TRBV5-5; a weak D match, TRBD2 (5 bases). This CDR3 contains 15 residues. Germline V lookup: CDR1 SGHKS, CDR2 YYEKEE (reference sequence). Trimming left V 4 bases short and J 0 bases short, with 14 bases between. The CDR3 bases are TGTGCCAGCAGCAGGACTGGAGGAAGCTCCTACGAGCAGTACTTC. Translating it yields CASSRTGGSSYEQYF. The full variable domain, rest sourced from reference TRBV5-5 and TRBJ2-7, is DAGVTQSPTHLIKTRGQQVTLRCSPISGHKSVSWYQQVLGQGPQFIFQYYEKEERGRGNFPDRFSARQFPNYSSELNVNALLLGDSALYLCASSRTGGSSYEQYFGPGTRLTVT.

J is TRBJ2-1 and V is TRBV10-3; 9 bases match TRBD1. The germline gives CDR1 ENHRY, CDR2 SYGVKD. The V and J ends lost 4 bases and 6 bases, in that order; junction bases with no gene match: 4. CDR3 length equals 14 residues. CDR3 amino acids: CAISVGTGINEQFF. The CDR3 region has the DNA TGTGCCATCAGTGTGGGGACAGGGATCAATGAGCAGTTCTTC.

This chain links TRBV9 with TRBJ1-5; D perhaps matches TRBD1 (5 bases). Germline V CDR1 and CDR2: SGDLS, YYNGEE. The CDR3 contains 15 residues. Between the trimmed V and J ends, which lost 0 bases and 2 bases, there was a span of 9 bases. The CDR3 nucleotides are TGTGCCAGCAGCGTAGAGGGGTATGGCAATCAGCCCCAGCATTTT. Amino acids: CASSVEGYGNQPQHF.

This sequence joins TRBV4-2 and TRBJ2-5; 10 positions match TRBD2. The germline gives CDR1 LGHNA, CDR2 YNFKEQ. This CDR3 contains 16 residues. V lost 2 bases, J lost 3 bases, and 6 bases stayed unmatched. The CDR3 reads CASSQTPGTSEETQYF. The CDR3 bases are TGTGCCAGCAGCCAAACCCCTGGGACTAGCGAAGAGACCCAGTACTTC.

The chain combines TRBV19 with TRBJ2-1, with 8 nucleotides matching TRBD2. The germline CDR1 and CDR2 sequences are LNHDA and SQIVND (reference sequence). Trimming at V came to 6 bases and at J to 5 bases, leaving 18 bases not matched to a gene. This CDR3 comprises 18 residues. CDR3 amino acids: CASSHTPGGGRVNNEQFF. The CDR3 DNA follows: TGTGCCAGTAGCCATACCCCGGGAGGGGGGAGAGTTAACAATGAGCAGTTCTTC.

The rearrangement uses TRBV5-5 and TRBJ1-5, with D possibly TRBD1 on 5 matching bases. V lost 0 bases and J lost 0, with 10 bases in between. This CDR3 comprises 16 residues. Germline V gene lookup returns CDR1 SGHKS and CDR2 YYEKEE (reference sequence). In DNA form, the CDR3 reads TGTGCCAGCAGCTTGGACCCAGGGTTTAGCAATCAGCCCCAGCATTTT. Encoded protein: CASSLDPGFSNQPQHF.

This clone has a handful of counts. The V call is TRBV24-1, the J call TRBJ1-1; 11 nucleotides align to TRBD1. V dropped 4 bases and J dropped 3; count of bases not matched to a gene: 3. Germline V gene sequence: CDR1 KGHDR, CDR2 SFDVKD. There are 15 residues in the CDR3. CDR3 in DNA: TGTGCCACCAGTGACACGGGACAGGGGGACACTGAAGCTTTCTTT. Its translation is CATSDTGQGDTEAFF.

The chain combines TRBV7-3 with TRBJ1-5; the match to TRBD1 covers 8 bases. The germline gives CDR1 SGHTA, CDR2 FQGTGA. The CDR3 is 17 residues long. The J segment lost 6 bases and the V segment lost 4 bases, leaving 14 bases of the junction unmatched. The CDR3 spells CASSCSNQGAPIQPQHF. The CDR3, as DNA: TGTGCCAGCAGCTGTAGCAATCAGGGGGCGCCTATTCAGCCCCAGCATTTT.

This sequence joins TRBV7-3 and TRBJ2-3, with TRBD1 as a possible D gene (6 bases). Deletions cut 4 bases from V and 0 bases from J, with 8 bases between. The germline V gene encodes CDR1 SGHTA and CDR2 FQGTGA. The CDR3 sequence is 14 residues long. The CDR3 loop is CASSSGQSTDTQYF. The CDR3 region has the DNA TGTGCCAGCAGCTCCGGACAGAGCACAGATACGCAGTATTTT.

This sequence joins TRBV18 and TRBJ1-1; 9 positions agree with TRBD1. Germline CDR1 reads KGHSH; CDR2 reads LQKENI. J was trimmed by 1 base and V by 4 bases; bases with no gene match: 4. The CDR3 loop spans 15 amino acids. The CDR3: CASSQDRGPNTEAFF. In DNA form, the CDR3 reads TGTGCCAGCTCACAGGACAGGGGCCCGAACACTGAAGCTTTCTTT.

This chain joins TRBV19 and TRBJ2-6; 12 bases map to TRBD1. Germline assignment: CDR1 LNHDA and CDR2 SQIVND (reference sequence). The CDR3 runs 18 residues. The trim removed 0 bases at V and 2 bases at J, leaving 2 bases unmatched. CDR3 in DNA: TGTGCCAGTAGTATAGATGGGACAGGGGGCACTGGGGCCAACGTCCTGACTTTC. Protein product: CASSIDGTGGTGANVLTF.

CDR3 sequence: CASNGGLGEQYF. The CDR3 nucleotides read TGTGCCAGCAACGGGGGGCTCGGGGAGCAGTACTTC. The chain employs TRBV25-1 and TRBJ2-7; D perhaps matches TRBD2 (7 bases). V lost 7 bases and J lost 7, with 14 bases in between. In germline, CDR1 is MGHDK, CDR2 SYGVNS. CDR3 length equals 12 residues.

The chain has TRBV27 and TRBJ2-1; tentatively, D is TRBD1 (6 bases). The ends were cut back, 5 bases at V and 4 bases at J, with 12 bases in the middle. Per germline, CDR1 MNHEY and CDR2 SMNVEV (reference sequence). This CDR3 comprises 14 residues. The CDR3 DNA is TGTGCCAGCAGTGCAAGGACAGATTACAATGAGCAGTTCTTC. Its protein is CASSARTDYNEQFF.

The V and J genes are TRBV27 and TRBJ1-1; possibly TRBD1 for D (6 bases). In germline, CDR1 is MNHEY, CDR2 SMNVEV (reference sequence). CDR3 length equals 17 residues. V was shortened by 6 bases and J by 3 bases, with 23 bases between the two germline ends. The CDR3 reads CASRGTGRLMKDTEAFF. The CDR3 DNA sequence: TGTGCCAGCAGAGGAACAGGGAGACTCATGAAGGACACTGAAGCTTTCTTT.

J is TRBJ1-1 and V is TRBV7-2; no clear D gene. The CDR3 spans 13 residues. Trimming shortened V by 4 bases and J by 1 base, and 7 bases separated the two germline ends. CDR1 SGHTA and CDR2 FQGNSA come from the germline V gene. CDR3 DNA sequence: TGTGCCAGCAGCTGGGTAGCGAACACTGAAGCTTTCTTT. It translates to CASSWVANTEAFF.

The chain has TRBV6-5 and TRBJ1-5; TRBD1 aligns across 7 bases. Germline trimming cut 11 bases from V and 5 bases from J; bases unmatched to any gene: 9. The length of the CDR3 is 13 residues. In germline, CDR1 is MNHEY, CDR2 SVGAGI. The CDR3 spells CAGSTGADQPQHF. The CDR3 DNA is TGTGCCGGAAGTACAGGGGCAGATCAGCCCCAGCATTTT.

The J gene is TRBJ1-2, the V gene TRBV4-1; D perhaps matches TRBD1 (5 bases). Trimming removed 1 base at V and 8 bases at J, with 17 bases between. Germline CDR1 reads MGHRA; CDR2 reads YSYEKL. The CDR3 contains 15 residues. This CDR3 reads CASSQGQPLYVGYTF. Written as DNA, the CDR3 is TGCGCCAGCAGCCAAGGACAGCCCCTATATGTCGGCTACACCTTC.

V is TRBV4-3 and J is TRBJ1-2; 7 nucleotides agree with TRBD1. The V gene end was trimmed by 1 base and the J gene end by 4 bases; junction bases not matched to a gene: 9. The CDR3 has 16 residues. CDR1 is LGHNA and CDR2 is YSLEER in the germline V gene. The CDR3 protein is CASSQGGAGGFYGYTF. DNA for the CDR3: TGCGCCAGCAGCCAAGGAGGGGCAGGGGGTTTCTATGGCTACACCTTC.

The CDR3 protein is CASSPWLPGTANTEAFF. Written as DNA, the CDR3 is TGTGCCAGCAGCCCATGGTTGCCGGGGACAGCGAACACTGAAGCTTTCTTT. The J gene is TRBJ1-1, the V gene TRBV7-8; the match to TRBD1 covers 7 bases. Losses at the gene ends were 5 bases for V and 1 base for J; bases not matched to a gene: 13. CDR3 length: 17 amino acids. The germline CDR1 and CDR2 sequences are SGHVS and FQNEAQ.

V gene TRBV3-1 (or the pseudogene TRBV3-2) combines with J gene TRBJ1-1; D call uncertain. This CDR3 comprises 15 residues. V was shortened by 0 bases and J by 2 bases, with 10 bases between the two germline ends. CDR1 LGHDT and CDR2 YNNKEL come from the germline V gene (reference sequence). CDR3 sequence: CASSQEKARNTEAFF. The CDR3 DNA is TGTGCCAGCAGCCAAGAGAAGGCTAGAAACACTGAAGCTTTCTTT.

CDR3 coding DNA: TGTGCCAGCAGTTACTCAGGCCGGCTAGGAAATTCACCCCTCCACTTT. It codes for CASSYSGRLGNSPLHF. V usage is TRBV6-6 and J usage is TRBJ1-6; D uncertain. The CDR3 has 16 amino acids. Trimming removed 0 bases at V and 7 bases at J, with 13 bases between. Germline CDR1 and CDR2: MNHNY and SVGAGI (reference sequence).

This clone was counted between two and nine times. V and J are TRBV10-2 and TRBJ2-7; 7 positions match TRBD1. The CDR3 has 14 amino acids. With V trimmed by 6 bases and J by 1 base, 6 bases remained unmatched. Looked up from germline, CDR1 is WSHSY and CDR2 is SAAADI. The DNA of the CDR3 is TGCGCCAGCAGGACCGGGACAGAATCCTACGAGCAGTACTTC. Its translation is CASRTGTESYEQYF.

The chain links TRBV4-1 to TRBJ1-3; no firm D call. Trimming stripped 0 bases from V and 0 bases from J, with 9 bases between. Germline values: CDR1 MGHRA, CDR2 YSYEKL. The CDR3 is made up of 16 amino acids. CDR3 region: CASSQEIRFSGNTIYF. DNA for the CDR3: TGCGCCAGCAGCCAAGAAATCCGTTTCTCTGGAAACACCATATATTTT.

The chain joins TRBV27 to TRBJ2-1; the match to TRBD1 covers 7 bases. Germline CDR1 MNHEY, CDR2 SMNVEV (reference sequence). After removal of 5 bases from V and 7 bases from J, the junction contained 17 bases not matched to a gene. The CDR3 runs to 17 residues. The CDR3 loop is CASSPNPRQGRGNEQFF. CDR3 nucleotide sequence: TGTGCCAGCAGTCCTAACCCACGACAGGGCAGGGGAAATGAGCAGTTCTTC.

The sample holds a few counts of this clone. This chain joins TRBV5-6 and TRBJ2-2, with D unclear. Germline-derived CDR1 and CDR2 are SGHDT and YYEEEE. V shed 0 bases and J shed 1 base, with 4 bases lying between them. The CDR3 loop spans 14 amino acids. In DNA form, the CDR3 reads TGTGCCAGCAGCTTGGCAGGGAACACCGGGGAGCTGTTTTTT. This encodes CASSLAGNTGELFF.

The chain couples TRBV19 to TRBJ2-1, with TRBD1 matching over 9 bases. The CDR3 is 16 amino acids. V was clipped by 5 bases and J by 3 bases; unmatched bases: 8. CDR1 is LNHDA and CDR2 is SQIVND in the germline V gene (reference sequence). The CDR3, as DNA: TGTGCCAGTAGTCGTACAGGGGGCAACCTCTACAATGAGCAGTTCTTC. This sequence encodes CASSRTGGNLYNEQFF.

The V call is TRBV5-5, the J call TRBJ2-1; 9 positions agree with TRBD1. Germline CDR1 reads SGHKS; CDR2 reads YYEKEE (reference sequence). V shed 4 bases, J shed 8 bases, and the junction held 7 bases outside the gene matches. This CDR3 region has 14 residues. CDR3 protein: CASSRLTGGHEQFF. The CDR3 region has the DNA TGTGCCAGCAGCCGACTTACAGGGGGCCATGAGCAGTTCTTC.